Below are 20 T cell receptor beta chains sequenced from a single sample in a study of T cell responses to AZD1222 COVID-19 vaccine. Repertoires were generated with immunoSEQ multiplex PCR, while TCRdb's copy carries only in-frame clones and drops some. The table records about 180,000 clones, 80% to 90% of them present only once. Material: peripheral blood, obtained on day 0 of AZD1222 vaccination. The receptors derive from an adult in good health.

The chain has TRBV19 and TRBJ1-2, with 7 bases lining up with TRBD1. With V trimmed by 5 bases and J by 3 bases, 3 bases remained unmatched. Germline V gives CDR1 LNHDA, CDR2 SQIVND (reference sequence). This CDR3 is built from 13 residues. The CDR3 sequence is CASSPGQHYGYTF. The CDR3 nucleotides read TGTGCCAGTAGTCCGGGACAGCACTATGGCTACACCTTC.

The chain couples TRBV7-2 to TRBJ2-3; D remains ambiguous. This CDR3 contains 12 residues. The V and J ends lost 4 bases and 6 bases respectively, with 8 bases between them. Germline V gene lookup returns CDR1 SGHTA and CDR2 FQGNSA. The CDR3 sequence: CASSSMRDTQYF. The CDR3, as DNA: TGTGCCAGCAGCTCGATGAGGGATACGCAGTATTTT.

V usage is TRBV9 and J usage is TRBJ1-6; D possibly corresponds to TRBD1 (6 bases). The CDR3 totals 15 residues. Germline loops: CDR1 SGDLS, CDR2 YYNGEE. V shed 4 bases and J shed 8 bases, with 16 bases lying between them. CDR3 residues: CASSQGSRDDSPLHF. In DNA, the CDR3 is TGTGCCAGCAGCCAGGGGAGCAGGGATGATTCACCCCTCCACTTT.

This clone was counted only a few times. This chain links TRBV2 with TRBJ1-1; no clear D gene. CDR3 size: 13 residues. The germline CDR1 and CDR2 sequences are SNHLY and FYNNEI. V dropped 6 bases and J dropped 0 bases, with 8 bases sitting between them. Written as DNA, the CDR3 is TGTGCCAGCAGGGACGGCATGAACACTGAAGCTTTCTTT. It encodes CASRDGMNTEAFF.

The CDR3 loop is CASSVGTTHGNTIYF. The CDR3 bases are TGTGCCAGCAGCGTAGGGACAACCCATGGAAACACCATATATTTT. The V gene is TRBV9, the J gene TRBJ1-3, with a possible D match to TRBD1 (5 bases). The CDR3 sequence is 15 residues long. Germline CDR1 reads SGDLS; CDR2 reads YYNGEE. V gave up 0 bases and J gave up 3 bases, with 10 bases separating them.

The chain couples TRBV5-1 to TRBJ1-4, with a tentative D call TRBD1 (5 bases). This CDR3 has 15 amino acids. The germline V gene has CDR1 SGHRS and CDR2 YFSETQ. V lost 2 bases, J lost 3 bases, and 11 bases lay in between. The CDR3 DNA follows: TGCGCCAGCAGCTTTCGAGGGGACTCTAATGAAAAACTGTTTTTT. This translates into CASSFRGDSNEKLFF.

This sequence joins TRBV2 and TRBJ2-7; TRBD2 might be the D (5 bases). The CDR3 is made up of 13 amino acids. Trimming took 6 bases from V and 2 from J, leaving 11 bases between them. CDR1 is SNHLY, CDR2 FYNNEI, per germline. The CDR3 DNA follows: TGTGCCAGCAGCTCCGGGAAGACCTACGAGCAGTACTTC. It codes for CASSSGKTYEQYF.

The chain employs TRBV3-1 (or the pseudogene TRBV3-2) and TRBJ2-7; D might be TRBD1 or TRBD2, each matching 5 bases. Germline values: CDR1 LGHDT, CDR2 YNNKEL (reference sequence). This CDR3 region has 17 residues. The V and J ends lost 2 bases and 6 bases respectively, with 23 bases between them. CDR3 loop: CASSQPRRAGKVREQYF. CDR3 bases: TGTGCCAGCAGCCAACCACGGCGGGCAGGGAAGGTGCGCGAGCAGTACTTC.

This clone was seen a single time. The chain uses TRBV5-4 and TRBJ2-1; 8 bases line up with TRBD2. The V gene's germline CDR1 is SGHNT and CDR2 YYREEE (reference sequence). Trimming cost V 6 bases and J 0 bases; bases outside gene matches: 17. This CDR3 is built from 19 residues. CDR3 protein: CASTARGGGTESSYNEQFF. The CDR3 coding sequence is TGTGCCAGCACCGCGCGGGGCGGGGGGACGGAAAGCTCCTACAATGAGCAGTTCTTC.

The chain has TRBV4-1 and TRBJ1-1; D is undetermined. Germline V gene lookup returns CDR1 MGHRA and CDR2 YSYEKL. The CDR3 totals 15 residues. The V end was cut by 2 bases, the J end by 5 bases, with 15 bases between. The CDR3 spells CASSQRSRGVTEAFF. The CDR3, as DNA: TGCGCCAGCAGCCAACGCTCGCGGGGTGTTACTGAAGCTTTCTTT.

CDR3 residues: CASASPGGTGELFF. The CDR3 coding sequence is TGTGCCAGCGCCTCTCCGGGGGGGACCGGGGAGCTGTTTTTT. The gene calls are TRBV7-2 and TRBJ2-2; 8 positions match TRBD2. Germline CDR1 reads SGHTA; CDR2 reads FQGNSA. V was clipped by 8 bases and J by 5 bases; unmatched bases: 7. The CDR3 spans 14 residues. Variable domain in full (rest from reference TRBV7-2 and TRBJ2-2): GAGVSQSPSNKVTEKGKDVELRCDPISGHTALYWYRQSLGQGLEFLIYFQGNSAPDKSGLPSDRFSAERTGGSVSTLTIQRTQQEDSAVYLCASASPGGTGELFFGEGSRLTVL.

This rearrangement joins TRBV27 to TRBJ2-3, with D unresolved. The ends were cut back, 4 bases at V and 4 bases at J, with 9 bases in the middle. CDR1 and CDR2 (germline): MNHEY, SMNVEV (reference sequence). CDR3 size: 13 residues. The CDR3 sequence is CASSSLFSDTQYF. The CDR3 nucleotides are TGTGCCAGCAGTTCCCTCTTTTCAGATACGCAGTATTTT.

This clone showed up just a few times. V usage is TRBV7-3 and J usage is TRBJ2-2; TRBD1 is a possible D gene (5 bases). Germline lookup yields CDR1 SGHTA and CDR2 FQGTGA. Trimming pared 3 bases from V and 4 bases from J, leaving 9 bases between. The CDR3 runs 14 residues. CDR3 sequence: CASSLAGPTGELFF. DNA for the CDR3: TGTGCCAGCAGCTTGGCAGGGCCCACCGGGGAGCTGTTTTTT.

The gene calls are TRBV5-1 and TRBJ2-5; perhaps D is TRBD1 or TRBD2 (7 bases each). Trimming removed 1 base from V and 1 base from J, with 14 bases in between. Germline-derived CDR1 and CDR2 are SGHRS and YFSETQ. The CDR3 runs 16 residues. CDR3 in amino acids: CASSLQGGASQETQYF. The CDR3 DNA sequence: TGCGCCAGCAGCTTGCAGGGGGGGGCGTCCCAAGAGACCCAGTACTTC.

The chain recombines TRBV12-3 or TRBV12-4 with TRBJ2-3; D uncertain. Trimming stripped 0 bases from V and 8 bases from J, with 9 bases between. This CDR3 comprises 13 residues. The CDR3 protein is CASSLAPSGTQYF. CDR3 DNA: TGTGCCAGCAGTTTAGCCCCTTCCGGTACGCAGTATTTT.

V usage is TRBV6-5 and J usage is TRBJ1-6, with 7 positions matching TRBD1. CDR3 length equals 15 residues. CDR1 and CDR2 (germline): MNHEY, SVGAGI. V shed 3 bases, J shed 7 bases, and the junction held 6 bases outside the gene matches. CDR3 sequence: CASSYTGTANSPLHF. The CDR3 nucleotides read TGTGCCAGCAGTTATACCGGGACAGCGAATTCACCCCTCCACTTT.

V and J are TRBV5-6 and TRBJ1-4; perhaps TRBD1 as D (6 bases). Trimming pared 2 bases from V and 0 bases from J, leaving 11 bases between. The length of the CDR3 is 16 residues. Germline CDR1 SGHDT, CDR2 YYEEEE. CDR3 in DNA: TGTGCCAGCAGCTTATCACAGGGTCCAACTAATGAAAAACTGTTTTTT. Its translation: CASSLSQGPTNEKLFF.

The chain couples TRBV5-5 to TRBJ2-3; D perhaps matches TRBD2 (7 bases). There are 14 residues in the CDR3. Germline-derived CDR1 and CDR2 are SGHKS and YYEKEE (reference sequence). The germline V and J ends were trimmed by 2 bases and 11 bases, with 18 bases remaining between them. The CDR3 sequence: CASSFSGGADEQYF. The DNA for the CDR3 is TGTGCCAGCAGCTTCAGTGGGGGGGCCGACGAGCAGTATTTT.

This clone has just a few counts. The rearrangement links TRBV19 to TRBJ1-5; 8 nucleotides agree with TRBD1. Germline V gene data show CDR1 as LNHDA and CDR2 as SQIVND (reference sequence). The CDR3 has 17 residues. Trimming cost V 4 bases and J 1 base; bases outside gene matches: 9. CDR3 in amino acids: CASSTTTGVRSNQPQHF. CDR3 in DNA: TGTGCCAGTAGTACTACGACAGGGGTAAGGAGCAATCAGCCCCAGCATTTT.

This clone was seen a single time. The chain has TRBV11-2 and TRBJ2-7, with 9 bases aligning to TRBD1. Trimming took 6 bases from V and 4 from J; bases not matched to a gene: 13. Looked up from germline, CDR1 is SGHAT and CDR2 is FQNNGV. The CDR3 extends over 16 amino acids. The chain's CDR3 is CASSDRDREFFYEQYF. In nucleotides, the CDR3 is TGTGCCAGCAGTGACCGGGACAGGGAGTTTTTTTACGAGCAGTACTTC.